This T cell receptor beta chain originates from a study of blood T cell repertoires in COVID-19. Measured with immunoSEQ multiplex PCR; TCRdb has only the in-frame clones, and not every one. Altogether a few hundred thousand clones are present, roughly 84% being singletons, with the ten largest covering roughly 7.4%. Trimming took 2 bases from V and 9 from J; bases not matched to a gene: 5. Germline CDR1 is MGHRA and CDR2 is YSYEKL. This CDR3 has 16 amino acids. Input material: peripheral blood. This receptor was obtained from a woman aged 45-65 years with acute or convalescent COVID-19. V and J are TRBV4-1 and TRBJ2-1; 15 bases match TRBD2. The CDR3 region has the DNA TGCGCCAGCAGCCAACGGGGACTAGCGGGAGGTACTGAGCAGTTCTTC. Its translation is CASSQRGLAGGTEQFF.